The clone carrying this TCR beta chain came up once. The sample belongs to a study of control samples from healthy donors and cancer patients. Sequencing used immunoSEQ multiplex PCR; TCRdb keeps in-frame clones, though not all of them. The data hold approximately 130,000 clones, with about 89% observed a single time. Sequencing was performed on blood. This TCR derives from a man in his sixties in good health.

The CDR3 protein is CASSRTRDNDNQPQHF. The DNA for the CDR3 is TGTGCCAGTAGCCGAACCCGGGACAACGACAATCAGCCCCAGCATTTT. This sequence joins TRBV19 and TRBJ1-5; D is perhaps TRBD1 (6 bases). CDR1 and CDR2 from the germline V gene are LNHDA and SQIVND (reference sequence). The CDR3 covers 16 residues. Trimming took off 6 bases at V and 3 bases at J, with 18 bases between the two ends.